This T cell receptor (beta chain) was found in a study of CXCR3-negative and CXCR3-positive naive CD8 T cells. Overall study results and limits: The TRB CDR3s that CXCR3-positive naive cells carried were more hydrophobic than those of CXCR3-negative naive cells.

Concerning this clonotype: No antigen is known for it.

The germline gives CDR1 MNHEY, CDR2 SVGEGT. The CDR3 length is 12 residues. With UMI labels, 5' RACE was used to prepare the TRB cDNA libraries. Using the 5' RACE reads, TCRdb records one entry per CDR3 protein without DNA. This sample contains approximately 100,000 distinct CDR3 sequences. Source material: naive CXCR3- CD8+ T cells from blood. The subset here: CD45RO-CCR7+CD27+CD95- naive CD8+ T cells lacking CXCR3 (TNR3-). The TCR was taken from a human donor in good health. Some clones in this sample may be carry-over from other donors' samples. This chain uses TRBV6-2 or TRBV6-3 with TRBJ1-1; the TCRdb call, TRBD1, lacks DNA for checking. The chain's CDR3 is CASTPGRVEAFF.